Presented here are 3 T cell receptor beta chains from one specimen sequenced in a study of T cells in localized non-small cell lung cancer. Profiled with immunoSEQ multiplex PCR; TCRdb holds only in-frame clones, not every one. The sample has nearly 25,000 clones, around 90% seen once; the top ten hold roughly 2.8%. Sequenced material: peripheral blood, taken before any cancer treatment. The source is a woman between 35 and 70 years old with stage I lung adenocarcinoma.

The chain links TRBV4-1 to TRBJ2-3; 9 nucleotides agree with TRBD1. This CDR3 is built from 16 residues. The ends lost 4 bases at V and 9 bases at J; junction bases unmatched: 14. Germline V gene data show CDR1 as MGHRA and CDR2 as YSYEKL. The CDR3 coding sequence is TGCGCCAGCAGCCCTCCAAGGGGGACAGGGTTTGGAACGCAGTATTTT. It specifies CASSPPRGTGFGTQYF.

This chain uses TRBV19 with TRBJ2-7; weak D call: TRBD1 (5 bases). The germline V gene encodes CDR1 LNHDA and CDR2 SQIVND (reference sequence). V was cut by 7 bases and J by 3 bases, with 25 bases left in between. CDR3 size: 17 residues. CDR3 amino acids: CASKPRPGQGSVYEQYF. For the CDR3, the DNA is TGTGCCAGTAAGCCACGCCCCGGGCAGGGTTCGGTCTACGAGCAGTACTTC.

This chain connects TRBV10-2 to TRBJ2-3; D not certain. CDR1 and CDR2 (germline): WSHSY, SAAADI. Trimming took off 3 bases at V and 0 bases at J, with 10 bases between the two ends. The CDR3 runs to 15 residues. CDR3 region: CASSDWRSSTDTQYF. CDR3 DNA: TGCGCCAGCAGTGACTGGAGATCTAGCACAGATACGCAGTATTTT.